This T cell receptor (beta chain) was recovered during a study of T cells in Graves' hyperthyroidism and ophthalmopathy. Across the study: At initial diagnosis, before any treatment had begun, peripheral blood was obtained.

The investigators amplified TCR beta CDR3 regions from RNA transcripts. TCR CDR3 regions were first amplified by RT-PCR with HTBI primers. TCRdb reanalysed the multiplex PCR reads using MiXCR and keeps one entry per CDR3 protein. The data contain nearly 600,000 distinct CDR3 sequences, approximately 15% of them singletons. Around 10 ml fresh peripheral blood yielded the PBMCs. Germline V gene sequence: CDR1 SSHAT, CDR2 FNYEAQ (reference sequence). This CDR3 comprises 13 residues. This clonotype was seen a handful of times. Its antigen is unknown. At one boundary the junction diverges from the germline segment, which might be a read error. Study-wide results and caveats: Ophthalmopathy, as predicted by the model, came a median around 7 months after the prediction.

The chain uses TRBV7-7 and TRBJ2-5; D ambiguous. The source of this sequence is a woman under 30 with Graves' ophthalmopathy. The source material was blood. The CDR3: CASSDGYPETQYF. CDR3 DNA: TGTGCTAGCAGCGATGGATACCCGGAGACCCAGTACTTC. Together with reference TRBV7-7 and TRBJ2-5, the CDR3 gives the full variable domain: GAGVSQSPRYKVTKRGQDVTLRCDPISSHATLYWYQQALGQGPEFLTYFNYEAQPDKSGLPSDRFSAERPEGSISTLTIQRTEQRDSAMYRCASSDGYPETQYFGPGTRLLVL.